Listed here are 15 T cell receptor beta chains from one sample, sequenced in a study of Ad26.COV2.S vaccination and SARS-CoV-2 variants. Measured with immunoSEQ multiplex PCR; TCRdb has only the in-frame clones, and not every one. The data contain just over 350,000 clones, about 92% of them singletons. The sample here was peripheral blood, taken after recovery from COVID-19. The receptors derive from a human donor who had recovered from COVID-19.

A single count supports this clone. The chain is built from TRBV3-1 (or the pseudogene TRBV3-2) and TRBJ1-5, with TRBD1 as a possible D gene (5 bases). The CDR3 totals 15 residues. Deletions cut 3 bases from V and 0 bases from J, with 9 bases between. Germline CDR1 reads LGHDT; CDR2 reads YNNKEL (reference sequence). Here the CDR3 DNA reads TGTGCCAGCAGCCAGGCAGGGCATAGCAATCAGCCCCAGCATTTT. This codes for CASSQAGHSNQPQHF.

The genes are TRBV6-6 and TRBJ1-2; D is unresolved. There are 13 residues in the CDR3. V lost 9 bases to trimming and J lost 6 bases, with 17 bases between them. Germline CDR1 is MNHNY and CDR2 is SVGAGI (reference sequence). For the CDR3, the DNA is TGTGCCAGTGGACCGATCGACGCGGATGGCTACACCTTC. Protein sequence: CASGPIDADGYTF.

The V gene is TRBV11-3, the J gene TRBJ2-2, with D possibly matching TRBD2 (7 bases). V lost 6 bases and J 4 bases, leaving 12 bases between the germline ends. Looked up from germline, CDR1 is SGHNT and CDR2 is YENEEA. This CDR3 comprises 14 residues. The DNA for the CDR3 is TGTGCCAGCAGGGGGGGGCCGGGCACCGGGGAGCTGTTTTTT. This encodes CASRGGPGTGELFF.

CDR3 region: CAIQGWAGDGYTF. The CDR3 nucleotides read TGTGCCATCCAGGGGTGGGCAGGGGATGGCTACACCTTC. The chain recombines TRBV10-3 with TRBJ1-2; TRBD1 might be the D (6 bases). Germline V gene data show CDR1 as ENHRY and CDR2 as SYGVKD. Trimming stripped 8 bases from V and 6 bases from J, with 16 bases between. CDR3 length: 13 residues.

The V call is TRBV29-1, the J call TRBJ2-7; 8 bases match TRBD1. This CDR3 region has 11 residues. Per the germline V gene, CDR1 is SQVTM and CDR2 is ANQGSEA. The CDR3 DNA sequence: TGCTCGAAGGACAGGGTAGACGAGCAGTACTTC. It specifies CSKDRVDEQYF.

The genes are TRBV9 and TRBJ1-2; TRBD1 is a possible D gene (5 bases). The CDR3 consists of 17 residues. With 2 bases removed from V and 0 bases from J, the gap between germline ends came to 17 bases. CDR1 is SGDLS, CDR2 YYNGEE, per germline. In DNA form, the CDR3 reads TGTGCCAGCAGCGTCGACCCCTGGGCAGGGCCTAACTATGGCTACACCTTC. This gives the protein CASSVDPWAGPNYGYTF.

This rearrangement joins TRBV7-8 to TRBJ2-5, with no clear D. V lost 1 base to trimming and J lost 1 base, with 7 bases between them. CDR1 is SGHVS and CDR2 is FQNEAQ in the germline V gene. The CDR3 is 14 residues long. The CDR3 DNA follows: TGTGCCAGCAGCTTAGGTGGCTCCCAAGAGACCCAGTACTTC. It encodes CASSLGGSQETQYF.

This chain connects TRBV3-1 (or the pseudogene TRBV3-2) to TRBJ1-1, with 8 bases matching TRBD1. Germline values: CDR1 LGHDT, CDR2 YNNKEL (reference sequence). The CDR3 contains 15 residues. With V trimmed by 1 base and J by 11 bases, 12 bases remained unmatched. In DNA form, the CDR3 reads TGTGCCAGCAGCCAAGGGCCCGGACAGGGTCCGAACGCTTTCTTT. Protein: CASSQGPGQGPNAFF.

The chain has TRBV9 and TRBJ1-6; no clear D gene. Germline V gene data show CDR1 as SGDLS and CDR2 as YYNGEE. Trimming took off 0 bases at V and 10 bases at J, with 11 bases between the two ends. This CDR3 spans 14 amino acids. For the CDR3, the DNA is TGTGCCAGCAGCGTAGAGGCGTCAAACTCACCCCTCCACTTT. The encoded protein is CASSVEASNSPLHF.

The rearrangement links TRBV3-1 (or the pseudogene TRBV3-2) to TRBJ2-5; D call uncertain. The V gene lost 3 bases and the J gene lost 3 bases, with 5 bases spanning the gap. This CDR3 is 12 amino acids long. Germline assignment: CDR1 LGHDT and CDR2 YNNKEL (reference sequence). The CDR3 loop reads CASSHLKETQYF. DNA of the CDR3: TGTGCCAGCAGCCACTTGAAAGAGACCCAGTACTTC.

The J gene is TRBJ1-5, the V gene TRBV6-5; D is unresolved. V lost 5 bases, J lost 2 bases, and 13 bases lay in between. Germline lookup yields CDR1 MNHEY and CDR2 SVGAGI. The CDR3 spans 15 residues. This CDR3 is CASSLPEVGNQPQHF. DNA for the CDR3: TGTGCCAGCAGTCTCCCTGAAGTCGGCAATCAGCCCCAGCATTTT.

Turning to this clone: Mismatch with germline at one junction end may stem from a read error. The chain employs TRBV6-1 and TRBJ2-7; the D is unclear. Germline V gives CDR1 MNHNS, CDR2 SASEGT. The CDR3 loop spans 15 amino acids. The CDR3 is CASREGPLGSYEQYF. CDR3 bases: TGTGCCAGCAGGGAAGGACCCTTAGGATCGTACGAGCAGTACTTC.

The rearrangement joins TRBV7-9 to TRBJ2-7; 9 bases align to TRBD2. Germline CDR1 SEHNR, CDR2 FQNEAQ (reference sequence). The CDR3 sequence is 15 residues long. With V trimmed by 5 bases and J by 3 bases, 8 bases remained unmatched. This CDR3 is CASSAGGGVGYEQYF. The DNA of the CDR3 is TGTGCCAGCAGCGCAGGCGGGGGGGTTGGCTACGAGCAGTACTTC.

This chain joins TRBV19 and TRBJ1-1; no clear D gene. V dropped 5 bases and J dropped 0 bases, with 13 bases sitting between them. CDR3 length equals 15 residues. Germline CDR1 and CDR2: LNHDA and SQIVND (reference sequence). This CDR3 is CASSPTDSMNTEAFF. CDR3 DNA: TGTGCCAGTAGTCCCACAGATAGTATGAACACTGAAGCTTTCTTT.

The chain is built from TRBV10-3 and TRBJ2-5; tentative D call: TRBD1 (5 bases). CDR1 and CDR2 (germline): ENHRY, SYGVKD. This CDR3 is 13 amino acids long. V lost 6 bases and J lost 1, with 9 bases in between. The CDR3 region is CAIRAQAQETQYF. CDR3 nucleotides: TGTGCCATCAGGGCACAGGCCCAAGAGACCCAGTACTTC.